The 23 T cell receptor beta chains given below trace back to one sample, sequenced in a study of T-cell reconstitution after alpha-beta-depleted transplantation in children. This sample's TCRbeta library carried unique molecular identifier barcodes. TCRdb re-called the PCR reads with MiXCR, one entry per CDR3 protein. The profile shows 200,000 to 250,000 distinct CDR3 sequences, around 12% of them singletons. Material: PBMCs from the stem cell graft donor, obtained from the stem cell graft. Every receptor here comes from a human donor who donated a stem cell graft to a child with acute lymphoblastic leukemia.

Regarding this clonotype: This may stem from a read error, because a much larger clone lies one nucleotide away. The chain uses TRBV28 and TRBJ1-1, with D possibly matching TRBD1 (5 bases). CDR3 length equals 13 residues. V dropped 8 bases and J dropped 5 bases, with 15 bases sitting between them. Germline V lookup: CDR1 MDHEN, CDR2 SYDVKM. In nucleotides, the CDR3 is TGTGCCAGCGTACCTGGGGCAAGGACTGAAGCTTTCTTT. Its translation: CASVPGARTEAFF.

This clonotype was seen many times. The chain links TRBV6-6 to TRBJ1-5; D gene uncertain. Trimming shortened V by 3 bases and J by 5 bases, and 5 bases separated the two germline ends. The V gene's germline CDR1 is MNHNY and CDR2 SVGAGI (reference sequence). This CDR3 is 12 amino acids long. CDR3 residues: CASSYSHQPQHF. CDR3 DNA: TGTGCCAGCAGTTATTCACATCAGCCCCAGCATTTT.

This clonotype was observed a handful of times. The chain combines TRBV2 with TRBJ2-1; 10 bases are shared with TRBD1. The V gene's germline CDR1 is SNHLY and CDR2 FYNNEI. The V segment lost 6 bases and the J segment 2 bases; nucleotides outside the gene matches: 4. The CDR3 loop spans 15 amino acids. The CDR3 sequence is CASSFDRGPYNEQFF. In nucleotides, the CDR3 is TGTGCCAGCAGCTTCGACAGGGGGCCCTACAATGAGCAGTTCTTC. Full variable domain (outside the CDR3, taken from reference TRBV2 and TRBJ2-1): EPEVTQTPSHQVTQMGQEVILRCVPISNHLYFYWYRQILGQKVEFLVSFYNNEISEKSEIFDDQFSVERPDGSNFTLKIRSTKLEDSAMYFCASSFDRGPYNEQFFGPGTRLTVL.

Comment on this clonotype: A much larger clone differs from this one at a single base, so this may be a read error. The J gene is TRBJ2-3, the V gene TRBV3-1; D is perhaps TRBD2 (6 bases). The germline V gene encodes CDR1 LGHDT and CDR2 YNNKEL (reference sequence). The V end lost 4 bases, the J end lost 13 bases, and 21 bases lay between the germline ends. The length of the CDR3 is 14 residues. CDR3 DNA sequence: TGTGCCAGCAGCCGCGGGACTGCCAATCCTCCGAAGTATTTT. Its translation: CASSRGTANPPKYF.

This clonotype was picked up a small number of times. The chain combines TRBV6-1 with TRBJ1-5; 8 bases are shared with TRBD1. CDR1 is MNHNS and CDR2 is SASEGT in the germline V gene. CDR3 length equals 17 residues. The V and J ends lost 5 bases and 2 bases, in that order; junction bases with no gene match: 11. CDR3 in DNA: TGTGCCAGCAGTACAGAGTGGACAGGGAATGGCAATCAGCCCCAGCATTTT. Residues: CASSTEWTGNGNQPQHF.

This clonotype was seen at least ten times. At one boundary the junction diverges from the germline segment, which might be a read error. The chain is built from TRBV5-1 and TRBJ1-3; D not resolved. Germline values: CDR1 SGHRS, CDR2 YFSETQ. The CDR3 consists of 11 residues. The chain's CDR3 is CASSLGSETRF. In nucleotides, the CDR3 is TGCGCCAGCAGCTTGGGTTCGGAAACCCGTTTT.

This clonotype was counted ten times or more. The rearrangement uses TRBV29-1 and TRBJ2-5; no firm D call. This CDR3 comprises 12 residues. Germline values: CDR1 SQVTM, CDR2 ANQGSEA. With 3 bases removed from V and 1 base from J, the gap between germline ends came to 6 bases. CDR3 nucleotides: TGCAGCGTTGACAGATTCCAAGAGACCCAGTACTTC. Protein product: CSVDRFQETQYF.

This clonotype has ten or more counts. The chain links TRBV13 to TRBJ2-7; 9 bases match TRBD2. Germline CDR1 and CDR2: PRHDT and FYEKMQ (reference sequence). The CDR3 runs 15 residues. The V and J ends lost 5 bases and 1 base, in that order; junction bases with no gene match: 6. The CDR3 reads CASSVSLAGSYEQYF. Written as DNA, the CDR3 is TGTGCCAGCAGCGTCTCCCTAGCGGGATCCTACGAGCAGTACTTC.

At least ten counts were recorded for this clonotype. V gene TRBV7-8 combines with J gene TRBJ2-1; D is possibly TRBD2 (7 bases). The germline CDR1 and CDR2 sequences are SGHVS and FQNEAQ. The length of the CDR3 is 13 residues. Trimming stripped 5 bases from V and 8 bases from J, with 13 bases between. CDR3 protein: CASSPGGGDEQFF. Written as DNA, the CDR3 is TGTGCCAGCAGCCCCGGCGGGGGCGATGAGCAGTTCTTC.

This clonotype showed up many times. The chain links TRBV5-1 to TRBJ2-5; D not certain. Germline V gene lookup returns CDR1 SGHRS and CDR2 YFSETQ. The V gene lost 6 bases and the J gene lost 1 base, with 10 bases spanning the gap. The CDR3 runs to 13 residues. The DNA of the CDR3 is TGCGCCAGCACCTCCAGCTTCCAAGAGACCCAGTACTTC. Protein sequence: CASTSSFQETQYF.

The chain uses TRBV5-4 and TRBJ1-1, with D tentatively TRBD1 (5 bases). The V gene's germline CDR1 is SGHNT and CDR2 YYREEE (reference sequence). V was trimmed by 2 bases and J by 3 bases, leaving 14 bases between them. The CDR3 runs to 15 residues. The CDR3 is CASSLRASGDTEAFF. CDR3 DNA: TGTGCCAGCAGCTTACGGGCTTCGGGGGACACTGAAGCTTTCTTT.

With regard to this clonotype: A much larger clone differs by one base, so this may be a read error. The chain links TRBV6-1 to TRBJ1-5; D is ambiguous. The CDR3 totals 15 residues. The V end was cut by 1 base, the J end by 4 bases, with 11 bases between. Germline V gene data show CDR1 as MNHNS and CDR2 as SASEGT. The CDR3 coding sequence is TGTGCCAGCAGTGAAGGACCCCGCCTGAATCAGCCCCAGCATTTT. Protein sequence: CASSEGPRLNQPQHF.

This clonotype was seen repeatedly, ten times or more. The DNA of the CDR3 is TGCGCCAGCAGCCCCGGATATGCGGGGGTGGATGAGCAGTTCTTC. This codes for CASSPGYAGVDEQFF. The chain links TRBV5-1 to TRBJ2-1, with 7 positions matching TRBD2. This CDR3 comprises 15 residues. Germline V gene data show CDR1 as SGHRS and CDR2 as YFSETQ. V trimming: 4 bases; J trimming: 8 bases; junction bases outside the gene matches: 12.

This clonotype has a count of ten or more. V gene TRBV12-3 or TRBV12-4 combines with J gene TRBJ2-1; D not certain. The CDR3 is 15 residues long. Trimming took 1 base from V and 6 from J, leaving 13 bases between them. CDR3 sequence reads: CASSLGPEQGNEQFF. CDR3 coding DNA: TGTGCCAGCAGTTTAGGGCCAGAGCAAGGCAATGAGCAGTTCTTC.

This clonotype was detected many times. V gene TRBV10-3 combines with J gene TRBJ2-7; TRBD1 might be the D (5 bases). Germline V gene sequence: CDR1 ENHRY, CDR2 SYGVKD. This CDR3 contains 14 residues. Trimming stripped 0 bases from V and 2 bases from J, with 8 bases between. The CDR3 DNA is TGTGCCATCAGTGAGTCGTCCAGGGCCTACGAGCAGTACTTC. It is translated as CAISESSRAYEQYF.

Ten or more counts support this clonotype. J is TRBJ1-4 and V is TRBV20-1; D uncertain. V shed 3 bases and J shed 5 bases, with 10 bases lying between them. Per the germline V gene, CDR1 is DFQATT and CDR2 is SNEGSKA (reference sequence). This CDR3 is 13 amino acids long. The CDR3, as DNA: TGCAGTGCTAGCGGCAGTCGAAATGAAAAACTGTTTTTT. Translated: CSASGSRNEKLFF.

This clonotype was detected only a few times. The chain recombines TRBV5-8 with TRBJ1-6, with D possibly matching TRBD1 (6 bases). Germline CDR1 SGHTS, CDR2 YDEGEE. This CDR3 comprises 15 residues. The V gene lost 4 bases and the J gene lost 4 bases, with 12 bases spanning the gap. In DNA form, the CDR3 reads TGTGCCAGCAGCAACGGACAGTCTTATAATTCACCCCTCCACTTT. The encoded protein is CASSNGQSYNSPLHF.

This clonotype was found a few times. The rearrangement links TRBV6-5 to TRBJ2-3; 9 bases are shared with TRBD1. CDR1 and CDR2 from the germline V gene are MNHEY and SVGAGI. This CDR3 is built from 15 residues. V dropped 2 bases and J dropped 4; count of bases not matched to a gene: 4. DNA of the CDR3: TGTGCCAGCAGTTACGCGGGGACAGGGTCAGATACGCAGTATTTT. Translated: CASSYAGTGSDTQYF.

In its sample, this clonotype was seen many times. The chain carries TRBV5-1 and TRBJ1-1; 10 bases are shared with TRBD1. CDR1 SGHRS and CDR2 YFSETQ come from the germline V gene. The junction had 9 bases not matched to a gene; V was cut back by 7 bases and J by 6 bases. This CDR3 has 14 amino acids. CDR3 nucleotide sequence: TGCGCCAGCTCATCTTCGGGACAGGGGTCTGAAGCTTTCTTT. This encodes CASSSSGQGSEAFF.

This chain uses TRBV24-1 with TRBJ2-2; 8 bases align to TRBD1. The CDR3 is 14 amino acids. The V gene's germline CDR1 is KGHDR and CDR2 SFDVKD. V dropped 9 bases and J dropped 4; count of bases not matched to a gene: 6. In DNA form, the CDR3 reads TGTGCCACCGCAGGACAGGGACGCACCGGGGAGCTGTTTTTT. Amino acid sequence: CATAGQGRTGELFF.

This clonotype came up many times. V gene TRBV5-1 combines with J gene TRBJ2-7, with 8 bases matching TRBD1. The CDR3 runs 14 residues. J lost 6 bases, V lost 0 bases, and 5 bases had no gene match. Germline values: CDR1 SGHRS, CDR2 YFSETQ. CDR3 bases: TGCGCCAGCAGCTTGGAGCCAGGGGGCGGCGAGCAGTACTTC. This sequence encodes CASSLEPGGGEQYF.

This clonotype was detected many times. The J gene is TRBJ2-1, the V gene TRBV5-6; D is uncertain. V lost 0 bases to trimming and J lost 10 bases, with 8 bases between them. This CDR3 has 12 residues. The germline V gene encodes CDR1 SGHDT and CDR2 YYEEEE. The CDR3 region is CASSLAYGEQFF. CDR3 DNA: TGTGCCAGCAGCTTGGCCTACGGCGAGCAGTTCTTC. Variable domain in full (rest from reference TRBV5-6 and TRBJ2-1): DAGVTQSPTHLIKTRGQQVTLRCSPKSGHDTVSWYQQALGQGPQFIFQYYEEEERQRGNFPDRFSGHQFPNYSSELNVNALLLGDSALYLCASSLAYGEQFFGPGTRLTVL.

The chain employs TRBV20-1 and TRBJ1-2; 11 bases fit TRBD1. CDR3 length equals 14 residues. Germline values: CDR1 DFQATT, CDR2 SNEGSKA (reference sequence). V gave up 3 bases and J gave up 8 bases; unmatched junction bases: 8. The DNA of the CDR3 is TGCAGTGCTAGCCCCGGACAGGGGGCACAGGGCTACACCTTC. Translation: CSASPGQGAQGYTF.